This T cell receptor (beta chain) was captured in a study of regulatory T cells in long-lasting Graves disease (dated by TCRdb to the early 2020s). Turning to the overall study: In the newly diagnosed Graves' disease group, patients had been taking antithyroid drugs for less than 3 months. Peripheral blood TCR sequencing and RNA sequencing compared persistent Graves' disease patients with newly diagnosed Graves' disease patients. TCR sequencing covered some 13 persistent and 20 newly diagnosed Graves' disease patients, some 33 samples in total. The study was conducted in China and was registered as a clinical trial.

The library was prepared using multiplex PCR. Sequencing relied on an Illumina HiSeq 4000. iRepertoire HTBI primers and Arm-PCR amplification of CDR3 regions were used to construct TCR beta libraries. Before sequencing, the PCR products underwent gel purification. As for the authors' bioinformatics: Gene usage analysis of CDR3 amino acid clonotypes relied on the approximately 60 TRBV and over 13 TRBJ segments identified across samples. Filtered high-quality paired reads were merged into contigs using COPE and FqMerger. Contigs were aligned with BLAST to IMGT TRBV, TRBD and TRBJ reference genes, and CDR3 was defined per IMGT. Any clonotype with a frequency above 0.1% was counted as a highly expanded clone. Repertoire diversity was measured by Shannon entropy, and V-J evenness by the Gini coefficient. A clonotype found in more than one individual was treated as public. TCRdb applied fastp at Q25 and MiXCR to the public reads, then kept only in-frame beta chains. Here each entry gathers all rows of one CDR3 protein and keeps the most common genes and DNA. What appears here as the V and J calls and clone size reflects TCRdb's work, not the paper's. This sample comprises some 500,000 distinct CDR3 sequences, roughly 13% of them detected only once. The ten top clones hold roughly 10% of the sample.

The full study reports these points: Sequencing and analysis were limited to the TCR beta chain. A larger number of public clonotypes was shared among persistent patients (approximately 2,500) than among newly diagnosed patients (approximately 1,000). The study examined only peripheral blood because the primary lesion, thyroid tissue, could not be accessed. Persistent Graves' disease patients showed lower TCR Shannon entropy and fewer highly expanded clones than newly diagnosed patients, suggesting clonal expansion. The small sample size was acknowledged by the authors as a limitation that may reduce accuracy. TRBV28, TRBJ1-2 and TRBJ2-5 were preferentially used in persistent disease, while TRBV20-1 and TRBJ2-1 were favored in newly diagnosed disease.

This clonotype was found many times. This clone's antigen is unknown. Per-base qualities were not stored, and no clone one base away is much larger. What this sample's time point label stands for: newly diagnosed GD, antithyroid drugs for less than 3 months. For both TCR sequencing and RNA sequencing, RNA was extracted from PBMCs in TRIzol. The diagnosis of Graves' disease followed American Thyroid Association guidelines. Patients were recruited from an endocrinology department in Xi'an, China. Each patient gave roughly 10 milliliters of peripheral blood, collected in an EDTA anticoagulant tube. PBMCs were isolated by Ficoll Paque Plus density gradient separation without further T cell sorting. An Agilent 2100 Bioanalyzer and agarose gel were used to check RNA quality, while a NanoDrop 2000 measured RNA concentration. The germline V gene yields SQVTM for CDR1 and ANQGSEA for CDR2. After removal of 6 bases from V and 1 base from J, the junction retains 6 bases not matched to a gene. Spanning cysteine to phenylalanine, the CDR3 consists of 14 amino acids. Only the CDR3 DNA is retained, 42 bases long and in frame from the first base.

These data were also reused for a study on T cells in Graves' hyperthyroidism and ophthalmopathy. The second paper states: Stable Graves' hyperthyroidism was defined as no progression to ophthalmopathy during 18 months of follow-up. The hyperthyroidism patients were between 18 and 65 years old and newly diagnosed, with a disease duration of less than 2 months. Patients with uncontrolled infections, other autoimmune diseases, pregnancy or lactation were excluded. Diagnoses relied on clinical symptoms, serum thyroxine and TRAb, thyroid ultrasound and orbital computed tomography. A first-round RT-PCR of the TCR CDR3 used the HTBI primer set with the Qiagen OneStep RT-PCR kit. Most expanded thyroid clonotypes (frequency above 0.001) were also found in blood, which suggests that blood repertoires may mirror thyroid immune responses. A 13 V-J signature model separated ophthalmopathy from stable hyperthyroidism, with 87.88% sensitivity and approximately 81% specificity in cross-validation and 80%/75% in testing. During validation, the model predicted progression to ophthalmopathy a median of around 6 months ahead of onset, with just under 71% sensitivity and almost 75% specificity. To identify distinguishing TCR V-J signatures, a discovery cohort of some 100 patients was used, comprising fewer than 45 with Graves' ophthalmopathy and some 60 with stable Graves' hyperthyroidism. Prospective prediction of ophthalmopathy was tested in an independent validation cohort of 18 to 20 hyperthyroidism patients and 17 patients who later progressed to ophthalmopathy. For training and testing, the 110 or so patients in the discovery cohort were randomly divided in a 7:3 ratio. In addition, the study compared T-cell repertoires in thyroid tissue and in blood from about 6 Graves' hyperthyroidism patients. Following sampling, methimazole starting at 30 mg daily was given to hyperthyroidism patients, and high-dose intravenous methylprednisolone was given to ophthalmopathy patients. Libraries were constructed in a second round of multiplex PCR, after which size selection and purification were performed. Sequencing of the libraries was done on an Illumina HiSeq2000 using paired-end 100 bp reads. Raw data were processed with SOAPnuke, discarding reads with adapters, uncalled bases, mean Phred below 15, or no exact constant-primer or identifier match. COPE v1.2.5 was used to merge the high-quality paired reads, and each unique nucleotide sequence was defined as a clonotype. MiTCR v1.1 was used to align clonotypes to the IMGT TRBV, TRBD and TRBJ reference segments. Analysis was restricted to V-J combinations with a frequency above 0.0001, which covered approximately 99% of repertoires. The TCS score was defined as the ratio of F50 (clonal expansion) to E x V (chaos), calculated using BLOSUM62-based TCRdist between CDR3 peptides within each V-J. Welch's t-statistics and random forest reduced around 550 V-J features to about 13, which were used in a naive Bayes classifier (R e1071). No statistical method was used to fix the sample size in advance, and group allocation was not hidden from the investigators. TCR Vbeta CDR3 sequencing of 120 to 150 peripheral blood samples (roughly 41 ophthalmopathy, under 80 hyperthyroidism and roughly 17 progressor patients) is reported in the paper.

The chain is assembled from TRBV29-1 and TRBJ2-7; 10 bases in the middle match TRBD2. The sequences come from peripheral blood mononuclear cells (PBMCs), collected at new diagnosis, from a patient treated with antithyroid drugs. This TCR derives from a man under 40 with Graves disease. Donor details come from another sample of the same person, matched by shared clones. The DNA sequence is given as TGCAGCGTATCCCTAGCGGGAGTTTCCTACGAGCAGTACTTC. Its translation reads: CSVSLAGVSYEQYF.